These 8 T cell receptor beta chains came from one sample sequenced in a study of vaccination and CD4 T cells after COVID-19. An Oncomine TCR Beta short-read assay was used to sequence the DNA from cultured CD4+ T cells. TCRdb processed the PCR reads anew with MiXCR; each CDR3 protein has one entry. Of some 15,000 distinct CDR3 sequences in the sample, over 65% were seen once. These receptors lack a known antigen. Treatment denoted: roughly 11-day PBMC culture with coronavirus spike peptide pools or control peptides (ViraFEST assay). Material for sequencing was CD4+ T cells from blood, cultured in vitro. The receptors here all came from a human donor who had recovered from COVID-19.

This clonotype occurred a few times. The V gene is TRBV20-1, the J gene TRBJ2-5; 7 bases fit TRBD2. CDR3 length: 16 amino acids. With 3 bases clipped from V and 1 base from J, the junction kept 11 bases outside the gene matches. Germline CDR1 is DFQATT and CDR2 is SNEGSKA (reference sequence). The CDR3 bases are TGCAGTGCTAGTTGGTGGGCTAGCGGAGGCCAAGAGACCCAGTACTTC. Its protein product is CSASWWASGGQETQYF.

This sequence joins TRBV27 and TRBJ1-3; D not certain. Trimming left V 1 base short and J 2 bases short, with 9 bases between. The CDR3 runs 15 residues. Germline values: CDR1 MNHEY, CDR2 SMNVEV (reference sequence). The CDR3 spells CASSLLGGPGNTIYF. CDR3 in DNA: TGTGCCAGCAGTTTATTGGGCGGGCCTGGAAACACCATATATTTT.

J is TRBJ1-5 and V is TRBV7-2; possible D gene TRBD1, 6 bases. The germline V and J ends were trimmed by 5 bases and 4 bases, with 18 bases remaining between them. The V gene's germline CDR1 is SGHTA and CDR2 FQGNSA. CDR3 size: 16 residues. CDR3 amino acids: CASSPRGVQMNQPQHF. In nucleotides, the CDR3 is TGTGCCAGCAGCCCGAGGGGGGTACAGATGAATCAGCCCCAGCATTTT.

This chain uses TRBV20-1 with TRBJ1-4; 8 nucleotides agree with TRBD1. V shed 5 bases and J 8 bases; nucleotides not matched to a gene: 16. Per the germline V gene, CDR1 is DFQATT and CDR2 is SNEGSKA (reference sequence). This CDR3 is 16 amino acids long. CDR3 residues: CSADRWTGNRGEKLFF. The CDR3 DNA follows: TGCAGTGCTGACCGTTGGACAGGGAATCGTGGGGAAAAACTGTTTTTT.

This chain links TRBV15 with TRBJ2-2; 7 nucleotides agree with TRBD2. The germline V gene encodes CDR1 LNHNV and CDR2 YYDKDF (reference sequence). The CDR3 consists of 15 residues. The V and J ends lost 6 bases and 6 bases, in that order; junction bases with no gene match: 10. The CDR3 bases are TGTGCCACCAGTGCGGGCGGGAGTCGTTCCGGGGAGCTGTTTTTT. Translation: CATSAGGSRSGELFF.

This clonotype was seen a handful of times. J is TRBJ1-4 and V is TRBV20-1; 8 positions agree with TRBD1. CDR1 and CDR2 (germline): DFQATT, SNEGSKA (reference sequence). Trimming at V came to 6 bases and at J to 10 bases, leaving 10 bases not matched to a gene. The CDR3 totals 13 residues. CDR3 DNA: TGCAGTGCCCTAGGCCAGGGGGCGGGAAAACTGTTTTTT. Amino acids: CSALGQGAGKLFF.

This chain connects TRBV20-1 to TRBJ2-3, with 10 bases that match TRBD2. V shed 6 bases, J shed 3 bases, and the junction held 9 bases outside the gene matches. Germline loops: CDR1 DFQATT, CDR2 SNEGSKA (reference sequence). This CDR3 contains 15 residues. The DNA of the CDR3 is TGCAGTGCACCTGACCATAGCGGGAGGACAGATACGCAGTATTTT. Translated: CSAPDHSGRTDTQYF.

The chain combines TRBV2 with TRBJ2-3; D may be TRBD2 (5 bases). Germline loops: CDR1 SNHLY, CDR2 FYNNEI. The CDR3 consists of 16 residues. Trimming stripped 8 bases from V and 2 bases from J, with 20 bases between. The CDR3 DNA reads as TGTGCCAGCGCCTGGAGACGGCTAGCTAACACAGATACGCAGTATTTT. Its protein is CASAWRRLANTDTQYF.